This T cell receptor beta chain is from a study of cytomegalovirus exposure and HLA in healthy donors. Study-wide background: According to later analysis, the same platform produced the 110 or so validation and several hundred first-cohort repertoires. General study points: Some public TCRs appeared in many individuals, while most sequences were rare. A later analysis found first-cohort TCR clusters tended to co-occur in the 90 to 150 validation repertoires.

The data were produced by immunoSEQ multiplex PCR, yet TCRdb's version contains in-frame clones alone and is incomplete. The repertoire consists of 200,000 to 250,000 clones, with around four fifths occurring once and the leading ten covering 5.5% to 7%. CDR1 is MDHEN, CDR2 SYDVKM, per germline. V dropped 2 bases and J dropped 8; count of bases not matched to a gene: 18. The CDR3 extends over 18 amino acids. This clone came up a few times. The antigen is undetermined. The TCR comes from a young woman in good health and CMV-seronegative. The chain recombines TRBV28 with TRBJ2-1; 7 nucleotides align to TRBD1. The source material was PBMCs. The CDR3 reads CASSLLFSLGGPFDEQFF. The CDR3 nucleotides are TGTGCCAGCAGTTTACTCTTCTCTCTAGGGGGCCCCTTCGATGAGCAGTTCTTC. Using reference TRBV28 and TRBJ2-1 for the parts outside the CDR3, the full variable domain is DVKVTQSSRYLVKRTGEKVFLECVQDMDHENMFWYRQDPGLGLRLIYFSYDVKMKEKGDIPEGYSVSREKKERFSLILESASTNQTSMYLCASSLLFSLGGPFDEQFFGPGTRLTVL.